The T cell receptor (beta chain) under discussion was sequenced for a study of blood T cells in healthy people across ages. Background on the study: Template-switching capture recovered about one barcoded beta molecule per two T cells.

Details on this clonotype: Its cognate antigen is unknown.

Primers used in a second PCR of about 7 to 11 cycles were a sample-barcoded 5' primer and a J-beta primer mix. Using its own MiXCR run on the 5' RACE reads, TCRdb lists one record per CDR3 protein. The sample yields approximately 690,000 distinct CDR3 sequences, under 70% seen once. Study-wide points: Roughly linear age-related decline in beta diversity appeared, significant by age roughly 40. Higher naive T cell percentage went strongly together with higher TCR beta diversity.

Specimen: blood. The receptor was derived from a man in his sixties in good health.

This chain's CDR3 is CASSQDSQISYGYTF. CDR3 nucleotides: TGTGCCAGCAGCCAAGATTCCCAGATTTCCTATGGCTACACCTTC. The chain is built from TRBV3-1 and TRBJ1-2; no definite D call. Trimming took off 0 bases at V and 4 bases at J, with 12 bases between the two ends. Per the germline V gene, CDR1 is LGHDT and CDR2 is YNNKEL (reference sequence). The CDR3 totals 15 residues.